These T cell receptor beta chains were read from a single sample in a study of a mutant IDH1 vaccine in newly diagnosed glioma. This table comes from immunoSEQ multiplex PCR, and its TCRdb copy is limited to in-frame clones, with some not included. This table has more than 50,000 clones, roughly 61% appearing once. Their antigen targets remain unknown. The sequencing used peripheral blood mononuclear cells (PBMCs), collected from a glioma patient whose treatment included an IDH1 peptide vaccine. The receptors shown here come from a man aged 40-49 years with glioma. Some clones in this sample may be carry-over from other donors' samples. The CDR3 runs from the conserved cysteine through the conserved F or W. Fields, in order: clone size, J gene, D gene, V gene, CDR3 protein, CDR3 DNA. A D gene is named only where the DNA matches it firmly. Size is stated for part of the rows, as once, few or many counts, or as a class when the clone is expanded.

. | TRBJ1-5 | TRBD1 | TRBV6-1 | CASRSGQLNQPQHF | TGTGCCAGCAGATCGGGACAGCTGAATCAGCCCCAGCATTTT
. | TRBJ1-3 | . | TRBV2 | CASSDRIGSSSGNTIYF | TGTGCCAGCAGTGATCGTATCGGTTCGTCCTCTGGAAACACCATATATTTT
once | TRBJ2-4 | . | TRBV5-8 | CASSFRGSAKNIQYF | TGTGCCAGCAGCTTCAGGGGCAGCGCCAAAAACATTCAGTACTTC
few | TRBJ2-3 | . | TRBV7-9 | CASSFYRDTQYF | TGTGCCAGCAGCTTCTACAGGGACACGCAGTATTTT
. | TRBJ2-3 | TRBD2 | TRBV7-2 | CASSARGVGTQYF | TGTGCCAGCAGCGCCCGGGGGGTGGGGACGCAGTATTTT
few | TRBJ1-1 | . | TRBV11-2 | CASSLAQNTEAFF | TGTGCCAGCAGCTTAGCCCAGAACACTGAAGCTTTCTTT
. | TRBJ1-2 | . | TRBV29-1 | CSVDSPGARYGYTF | TGCAGCGTTGATTCCCCCGGGGCCCGGTATGGCTACACCTTC
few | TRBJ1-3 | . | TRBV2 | CASSGPSGRLAGNTIYF | TGTGCCAGCAGTGGGCCGTCAGGCAGGCTGGCTGGAAACACCATATATTTT
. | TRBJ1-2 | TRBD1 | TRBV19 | CASSPRDRAGYTF | TGTGCCAGTAGTCCGAGGGACAGGGCGGGCTACACCTTC
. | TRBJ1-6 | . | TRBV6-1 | CASSDPGKSSGWGSPLHF | TGTGCCAGCAGTGACCCGGGAAAAAGTTCGGGATGGGGTTCACCCCTCCACTTT
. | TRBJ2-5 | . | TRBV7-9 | CASSQVGGEETQYF | TGTGCCAGCAGCCAAGTGGGGGGTGAAGAGACCCAGTACTTC
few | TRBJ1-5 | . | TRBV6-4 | CASSVEQHQPQHF | TGTGCCAGCAGTGTAGAACAGCATCAGCCCCAGCATTTT
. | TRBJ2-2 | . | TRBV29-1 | CSATNTQGRAGELFF | TGCAGCGCCACCAACACGCAGGGGCGAGCCGGGGAGCTGTTTTTT
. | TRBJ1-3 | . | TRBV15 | CATSREFSSGNTIYF | TGTGCCACCAGCAGAGAGTTCAGCTCTGGAAACACCATATATTTT
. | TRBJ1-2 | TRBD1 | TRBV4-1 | CASSQETGILYGYTF | TGCGCCAGCAGCCAAGAGACAGGGATTCTATATGGCTACACCTTC
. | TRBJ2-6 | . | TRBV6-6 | CASSYSSSGGANVLTF | TGTGCCAGCAGTTACTCCTCCTCGGGAGGGGCCAACGTCCTGACTTTC
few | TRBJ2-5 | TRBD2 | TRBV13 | CASSLREGLETQYF | TGTGCCAGCAGCTTGCGGGAGGGCCTAGAGACCCAGTACTTC
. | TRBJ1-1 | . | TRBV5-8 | CASSLGGPIDTEAFF | TGTGCCAGCAGCTTGGGGGGACCGATAGACACTGAAGCTTTCTTT
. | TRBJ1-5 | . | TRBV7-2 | CASSHGGNQPQHF | TGTGCCAGCAGCCACGGAGGCAATCAGCCCCAGCATTTT
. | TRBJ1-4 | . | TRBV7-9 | CATRGEGEKLFF | TGTGCCACCCGGGGGGAAGGTGAAAAACTGTTTTTT
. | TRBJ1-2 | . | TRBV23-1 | CASRLTRDYGYTF | TGCGCCAGCAGACTGACCCGGGACTATGGCTACACCTTC
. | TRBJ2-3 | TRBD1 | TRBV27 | CASSPGQGASDTQYF | TGTGCCAGCAGTCCCGGACAGGGGGCATCAGATACGCAGTATTTT
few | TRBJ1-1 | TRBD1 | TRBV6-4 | CASSRQGSAYTEAFF | TGTGCCAGCAGTAGACAGGGGTCGGCGTACACTGAAGCTTTCTTT
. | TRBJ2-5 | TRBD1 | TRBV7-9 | CASSPDRVQETQYF | TGTGCCAGCAGCCCTGACAGGGTACAAGAGACCCAGTACTTC
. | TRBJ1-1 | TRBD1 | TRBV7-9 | CASSLVTGGYTEAFF | TGTGCCAGCAGCTTAGTGACAGGGGGCTACACTGAAGCTTTCTTT
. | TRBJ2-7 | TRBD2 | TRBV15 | CATSRARGSGGTYEQYF | TGTGCCACCAGCAGAGCCCGGGGTAGCGGGGGTACCTACGAGCAGTACTTC
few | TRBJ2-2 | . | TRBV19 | CASRGMDTGELFF | TGTGCCAGCCGGGGGATGGACACCGGGGAGCTGTTTTTT
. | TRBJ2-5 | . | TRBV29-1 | CSVVDGPFWETQYF | TGCAGCGTGGTCGACGGGCCTTTTTGGGAGACCCAGTACTTC
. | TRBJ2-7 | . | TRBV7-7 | CASSLSRSYEQYF | TGTGCCAGCAGCTTGTCCCGTAGCTACGAGCAGTACTTC
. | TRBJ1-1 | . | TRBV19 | CASSKGQPSTEAFF | TGTGCCAGTAGTAAAGGACAGCCAAGTACTGAAGCTTTCTTT
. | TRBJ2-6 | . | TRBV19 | CASSIGGLGARGANVLTF | TGTGCCAGTAGTATAGGGGGATTAGGGGCGCGGGGGGCCAACGTCCTGACTTTC
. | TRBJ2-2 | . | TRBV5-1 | CASSLDQGGRTGELFF | TGCGCCAGCAGCTTGGACCAGGGGGGGCGGACCGGGGAGCTGTTTTTT
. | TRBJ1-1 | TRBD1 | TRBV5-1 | CASSPGTGNTEAFF | TGCGCCAGCAGCCCCGGGACAGGGAACACTGAAGCTTTCTTT
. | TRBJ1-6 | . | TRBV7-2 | CASSFWQGGSPLHF | TGTGCCAGCAGCTTTTGGCAGGGTGGTTCACCCCTCCACTTT
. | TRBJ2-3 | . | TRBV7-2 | CASSPGPGRDTQYF | TGTGCCAGCAGCCCCGGTCCTGGTCGAGATACGCAGTATTTT
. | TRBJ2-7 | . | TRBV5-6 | CASSPSGLLAPYEQYF | TGTGCCAGCAGCCCCTCTGGTCTGCTAGCGCCCTACGAGCAGTACTTC
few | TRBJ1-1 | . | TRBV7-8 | CASSFFQGIQYTEAFF | TGTGCCAGCAGCTTCTTCCAGGGGATTCAGTACACTGAAGCTTTCTTT
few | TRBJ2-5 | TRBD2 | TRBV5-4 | CASSEPGGVGETQYF | TGTGCCAGCAGCGAGCCGGGGGGGGTTGGGGAGACCCAGTACTTC
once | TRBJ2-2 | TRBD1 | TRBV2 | CASRSDRANTGELFF | TGTGCCAGCAGGTCCGACAGGGCTAACACCGGGGAGCTGTTTTTT
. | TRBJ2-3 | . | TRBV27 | CASSRRVDTSTDTQYF | TGTGCCAGCAGCCGGCGGGTTGACACTAGCACAGATACGCAGTATTTT
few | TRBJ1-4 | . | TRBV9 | CASSAGTAGAYNEKLFF | TGTGCCAGCAGCGCAGGGACGGCGGGGGCCTATAATGAAAAACTGTTTTTT
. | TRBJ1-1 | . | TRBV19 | CARRLISEAFF | TGTGCCAGGAGGCTTATAAGTGAAGCTTTCTTT
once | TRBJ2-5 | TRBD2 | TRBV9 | CASSFRTSGGAGETQYF | TGTGCCAGCAGCTTCCGGACTAGCGGGGGGGCCGGGGAGACCCAGTACTTC